The T cell receptor (beta chain) described here comes from a study of OX40 agonist ivuxolimab in advanced cancers. The study, taken as a whole, reports: Mean expanded clone counts were higher in CD8+ than CD4+ T cells.

Profiling relied on immunoSEQ multiplex PCR, and the TCRdb table lists in-frame clones only, not all of them. The table includes approximately 73,000 clones, about 85% detected once. A note on this clone: Its antigen is unidentified.

The sample consisted of CD4+ or CD8+ T cells sorted from blood, taken in a trial of the OX40 agonist ivuxolimab. This TCR came from an adult with an advanced solid tumor such as melanoma, head and neck, liver or kidney cancer.

CDR3 loop: CASSQGRTMNTEAFF. In nucleotides, the CDR3 is TGTGCCAGCAGCCAGGGACGGACCATGAACACTGAAGCTTTCTTT. The genes are TRBV6-5 and TRBJ1-1; possible D gene TRBD1, 5 bases. CDR1 is MNHEY and CDR2 is SVGAGI in the germline V gene. The CDR3 runs 15 residues. The ends were cut back, 6 bases at V and 0 bases at J, with 14 bases in the middle.